These 12 T cell receptor beta chains came from one sample sequenced in a study of blood T cell repertoires in COVID-19. Libraries were prepared by immunoSEQ multiplex PCR; TCRdb keeps only in-frame clonotypes and omits some of them. Among under 170,000 clones listed, approximately 90% were seen once. Sequencing was carried out using peripheral blood. The receptor source for this set is an older woman with active or convalescent COVID-19.

The J gene is TRBJ1-1, the V gene TRBV6-1; D unresolved. The V gene's germline CDR1 is MNHNS and CDR2 SASEGT. Trimming left V 2 bases short and J 5 bases short, with 12 bases between. This CDR3 is built from 14 residues. The chain's CDR3 is CASSETRAGTEAFF. CDR3 DNA: TGTGCCAGCAGTGAAACCCGGGCGGGGACTGAAGCTTTCTTT.

This sequence joins TRBV7-9 and TRBJ1-4, with TRBD1 matching over 8 bases. V was pared by 6 bases and J by 8 bases, with 11 bases of the junction left unmatched. The germline V gene has CDR1 SEHNR and CDR2 FQNEAQ (reference sequence). This CDR3 is built from 15 residues. CDR3 residues: CASREKQGAPEKLFF. The CDR3 DNA reads TGTGCCAGCAGAGAAAAGCAGGGGGCGCCCGAAAAACTGTTTTTT.

The chain combines TRBV15 with TRBJ1-1; D is perhaps TRBD1 (5 bases). The ends were cut back, 0 bases at V and 0 bases at J, with 8 bases in the middle. This CDR3 is 15 amino acids long. The V gene's germline CDR1 is LNHNV and CDR2 YYDKDF (reference sequence). The CDR3 is CATSREGTLNTEAFF. CDR3 sequence (DNA): TGTGCCACCAGCAGAGAGGGGACTCTGAACACTGAAGCTTTCTTT.

In this sample, this clone turned up once. The CDR3 DNA sequence: TGTGCCAGCAGTTACTACAGGGACGGCACTGAAGCTTTCTTT. This encodes CASSYYRDGTEAFF. The genes are TRBV6-5 and TRBJ1-1, with a tentative D call TRBD1 (6 bases). V lost 1 base to trimming and J lost 4 bases, with 10 bases between them. CDR1 and CDR2 from the germline V gene are MNHEY and SVGAGI. The length of the CDR3 is 14 residues.

This chain joins TRBV27 and TRBJ1-1, with 8 nucleotides matching TRBD1. The V segment lost 6 bases and the J segment 4 bases; nucleotides outside the gene matches: 10. This CDR3 comprises 15 residues. The germline V gene has CDR1 MNHEY and CDR2 SMNVEV (reference sequence). In nucleotides, the CDR3 is TGTGCCAGCAGCCCCCCCAGGACAGGGCCCACTGAAGCTTTCTTT. Translation: CASSPPRTGPTEAFF.

The chain has TRBV12-3 or TRBV12-4 and TRBJ2-1, with 9 bases that match TRBD2. The CDR3 covers 12 residues. Unmatched junction bases numbered 2, after V lost 6 bases and J lost 8 bases. CDR3 loop: CASSPSGDEQFF. The CDR3 nucleotides are TGTGCCAGCAGCCCTAGCGGGGATGAGCAGTTCTTC.

The chain couples TRBV19 to TRBJ1-3; D remains unclear. The germline V gene has CDR1 LNHDA and CDR2 SQIVND (reference sequence). Trimming stripped 5 bases from V and 4 bases from J, with 3 bases between. The CDR3 is 11 amino acids. CDR3 loop: CASSSGNTIYF. The CDR3 bases are TGTGCCAGTAGTTCGGGAAACACCATATATTTT.

The chain uses TRBV4-1 and TRBJ1-2, with 9 bases fitting TRBD1. The CDR3 length is 17 residues. With 0 bases clipped from V and 7 bases from J, the junction kept 12 bases outside the gene matches. Looked up from germline, CDR1 is MGHRA and CDR2 is YSYEKL. This CDR3 reads CASSQDLNRGRESGYTF. For the CDR3, the DNA is TGCGCCAGCAGCCAAGATCTGAACAGGGGGCGCGAAAGTGGCTACACCTTC.

This clone was seen once. The rearrangement links TRBV19 to TRBJ1-2, with 8 bases fitting TRBD1. CDR3 length: 14 amino acids. After removal of 3 bases from V and 2 bases from J, the junction contained 2 bases not matched to a gene. Per germline, CDR1 LNHDA and CDR2 SQIVND (reference sequence). CDR3 nucleotides: TGTGCCAGTAGTATCCAGGGGGCGAACTATGGCTACACCTTC. It codes for CASSIQGANYGYTF.

The CDR3 loop is CASSGTIYNEQFF. CDR3 in DNA: TGTGCCAGCAGCGGCACTATCTACAATGAGCAGTTCTTC. The rearrangement joins TRBV5-6 to TRBJ2-1; the D is unclear. The CDR3 loop spans 13 amino acids. Germline assignment: CDR1 SGHDT and CDR2 YYEEEE. V lost 4 bases and J lost 3, with 8 bases in between.

The chain employs TRBV7-9 and TRBJ2-7; TRBD1 matches 7 bases. The CDR3 consists of 13 residues. CDR1 is SEHNR and CDR2 is FQNEAQ in the germline V gene (reference sequence). J gave up 11 bases and V 0 bases, and 7 bases lay outside the gene matches. For the CDR3, the DNA is TGTGCCAGCAGCTTAGCAAACAGGGGACGAGAGTACTTC. Its protein is CASSLANRGREYF.

The rearrangement links TRBV11-2 to TRBJ1-2; TRBD1 aligns across 7 bases. Germline trimming cut 4 bases from V and 2 bases from J; bases unmatched to any gene: 10. The CDR3 totals 16 residues. From germline, CDR1 is SGHAT and CDR2 FQNNGV. Here the CDR3 reads CASSSPARQGNYGYTF. CDR3 coding DNA: TGTGCCAGCAGCTCCCCCGCCAGACAGGGCAACTATGGCTACACCTTC.